Following are 13 T cell receptor beta chains from one sample sequenced in a study of blood T cell repertoires in COVID-19. Produced via immunoSEQ multiplex PCR; TCRdb's table is partial and in-frame only. The sample contains about 60,000 clones, around 88% of which appear only once. Sequencing was carried out using peripheral blood. These receptors all stem from an elderly woman with active COVID-19.

This chain links TRBV20-1 with TRBJ1-1; TRBD1 might be the D (5 bases). The CDR3 covers 15 residues. Germline-derived CDR1 and CDR2 are DFQATT and SNEGSKA (reference sequence). V lost 3 bases and J lost 1, with 15 bases in between. As DNA, the CDR3 is TGCAGTGCTAGTGGGTTGGGGCAGGGGAACACTGAAGCTTTCTTT. This gives the protein CSASGLGQGNTEAFF.

This sequence joins TRBV5-1 and TRBJ1-4; no reliable D call. Germline V gene sequence: CDR1 SGHRS, CDR2 YFSETQ. The CDR3 is made up of 16 amino acids. Trimming took 2 bases from V and 0 from J, leaving 11 bases between them. The CDR3 here is CASSFSRSATNEKLFF. DNA of the CDR3: TGCGCCAGCAGCTTCTCTAGGTCTGCAACTAATGAAAAACTGTTTTTT.

The chain carries TRBV28 and TRBJ2-7, with 10 bases identical to TRBD1. Germline CDR1 MDHEN, CDR2 SYDVKM. This CDR3 has 14 amino acids. V shed 6 bases and J 4 bases; nucleotides not matched to a gene: 6. CDR3 loop: CASRTGGGGYEQYF. The CDR3 DNA is TGTGCCAGCAGGACAGGGGGCGGAGGTTACGAGCAGTACTTC. The whole variable domain, remainder taken from reference TRBV28 and TRBJ2-7, is DVKVTQSSRYLVKRTGEKVFLECVQDMDHENMFWYRQDPGLGLRLIYFSYDVKMKEKGDIPEGYSVSREKKERFSLILESASTNQTSMYLCASRTGGGGYEQYFGPGTRLTVT.

V is TRBV5-1 and J is TRBJ2-3, with 8 positions matching TRBD2. Germline CDR1 is SGHRS and CDR2 is YFSETQ. This CDR3 has 14 amino acids. J was trimmed by 5 bases and V by 4 bases; bases with no gene match: 6. CDR3 in DNA: TGCGCCAGCAGCCGGGGGGGCCAAGGAGATACGCAGTATTTT. It translates to CASSRGGQGDTQYF.

The CDR3 reads CSVEQGNEQFF. The CDR3 nucleotides are TGCAGCGTAGAACAGGGGAATGAGCAGTTCTTC. V gene TRBV29-1 combines with J gene TRBJ2-1; TRBD1 matches 7 bases. CDR3 size: 11 residues. Looked up from germline, CDR1 is SQVTM and CDR2 is ANQGSEA. Trimming cost V 6 bases and J 7 bases; bases outside gene matches: 3.

The chain combines TRBV6-5 with TRBJ1-2; possibly TRBD1 for D (6 bases). The CDR3 is 14 amino acids. From germline, CDR1 is MNHEY and CDR2 SVGAGI. With 0 bases removed from V and 4 bases from J, the gap between germline ends came to 9 bases. The CDR3 nucleotides are TGTGCCAGCAGTTACTCAGACAGGACCTATGGCTACACCTTC. Protein sequence: CASSYSDRTYGYTF.

J is TRBJ1-2 and V is TRBV2, with 9 bases that match TRBD1. V lost 6 bases and J lost 4; bases outside the gene matches: 9. CDR1 and CDR2 from the germline V gene are SNHLY and FYNNEI. The CDR3 is 15 residues long. The DNA of the CDR3 is TGTGCCAGCAGGAAGGGACAGGGAATCCCCTATGGCTACACCTTC. Translating gives CASRKGQGIPYGYTF.

This clone was seen once. The chain combines TRBV10-3 with TRBJ2-7; TRBD1 is a possible D gene (6 bases). This CDR3 contains 13 residues. Germline CDR1 reads ENHRY; CDR2 reads SYGVKD. The V and J ends lost 9 bases and 2 bases respectively, with 14 bases between them. The CDR3 DNA follows: TGTGCCATTCGGACAGACTCTACCTACGAGCAGTACTTC. It yields the protein CAIRTDSTYEQYF.

This sequence joins TRBV6-2 or TRBV6-3 and TRBJ1-1; 8 nucleotides agree with TRBD1. V lost 6 bases and J lost 5; bases outside the gene matches: 11. The CDR3 loop spans 15 amino acids. Germline V gene data show CDR1 as MNHEY and CDR2 as SVGEGT. CDR3: CASSSPGGADTEAFF. The DNA of the CDR3 is TGTGCCAGCAGCTCCCCAGGGGGCGCAGATACTGAAGCTTTCTTT.

The J gene is TRBJ2-1, the V gene TRBV7-3; 8 nucleotides match TRBD1. The germline CDR1 and CDR2 sequences are SGHTA and FQGTGA. With 3 bases clipped from V and 8 bases from J, the junction kept 3 bases outside the gene matches. The CDR3 has 13 residues. CDR3 loop: CASSFATGDEQFF. The CDR3 DNA sequence: TGTGCCAGCAGCTTTGCGACAGGGGATGAGCAGTTCTTC.

In its sample, this clone was seen a few times. The V call is TRBV19, the J call TRBJ2-5; 7 nucleotides line up with TRBD1. From germline, CDR1 is LNHDA and CDR2 SQIVND (reference sequence). The J segment lost 4 bases and the V segment lost 6 bases, leaving 5 bases of the junction unmatched. There are 13 residues in the CDR3. The CDR3 region is CASRDRPIETQYF. In DNA, the CDR3 is TGTGCCAGTAGGGACAGGCCGATAGAGACCCAGTACTTC.

The V call is TRBV2, the J call TRBJ2-2; a possible D gene is TRBD2 (6 bases). The CDR3 covers 16 residues. Per germline, CDR1 SNHLY and CDR2 FYNNEI. The V end was cut by 2 bases, the J end by 2 bases, with 12 bases between. The CDR3 protein is CASSERDLANTGELFF. DNA for the CDR3: TGTGCCAGCAGTGAACGGGACTTAGCCAACACCGGGGAGCTGTTTTTT.

The chain has TRBV9 and TRBJ2-1; maybe TRBD2 (6 bases). CDR3 size: 17 residues. CDR1 and CDR2 (germline): SGDLS, YYNGEE. Deletions cut 4 bases from V and 5 bases from J, with 22 bases between. In DNA, the CDR3 is TGTGCCAGCAGCAAATGGGGGGTGATAGCGGAGGACAATGAGCAGTTCTTC. Translation: CASSKWGVIAEDNEQFF.